These 31 T cell receptor beta chains came from one sample sequenced in a study of T-cell reconstitution after alpha-beta-depleted transplantation in children (dated by TCRdb to the mid-2010s). Library creation used PCR. This sample was sequenced with an Illumina HiSeq 2500. TCR library preparation used molecular barcoding, with unique molecular identifiers applied to normalize quantification of the TCRbeta repertoire. TCRdb reprocessed the public reads (quality trimming at Q25 with fastp, clone calling with MiXCR) and kept in-frame beta chains. Entries that share a CDR3 protein sequence are merged under the most common genes and DNA. A total of more than 450,000 distinct CDR3 sequences appear in this sample, approximately 20% of them only once. The ten largest account for approximately 3% of the sample. The specimen comprised PBMCs from the stem cell graft donor, sampled from the stem cell graft. These TCRs come from a human donor who donated a stem cell graft to a child with acute lymphoblastic leukemia.

This clonotype has just a few counts. This rearrangement joins TRBV7-2 to TRBJ1-4; 7 nucleotides match TRBD1. Per germline, CDR1 SGHTA and CDR2 FQGNSA. This CDR3 has 15 amino acids. V dropped 3 bases and J dropped 4; count of bases not matched to a gene: 5. The CDR3 is CASSLAGTDNEKLFF. The CDR3 nucleotides read TGTGCCAGCAGCTTGGCCGGGACAGATAATGAAAAACTGTTTTTT.

This chain links TRBV4-1 with TRBJ1-5; tentatively, D is TRBD1 (6 bases). V was clipped by 2 bases and J by 4 bases, with 15 bases between them. Germline loops: CDR1 MGHRA, CDR2 YSYEKL. The CDR3 is 16 amino acids. This chain's CDR3 is CASSQSETGDNQPQHF. As DNA, the CDR3 is TGCGCCAGCAGCCAATCCGAGACAGGTGATAATCAGCCCCAGCATTTT.

This clonotype turned up a few times. The rearrangement uses TRBV9 and TRBJ1-1; perhaps TRBD1 as D (6 bases). The CDR3 is 13 amino acids. Deletions cut 4 bases from V and 3 bases from J, with 10 bases between. The germline V gene has CDR1 SGDLS and CDR2 YYNGEE. The CDR3 DNA is TGTGCCAGCAGCTATAAGGGGGACACTGAAGCTTTCTTT. Encoded protein: CASSYKGDTEAFF.

This clonotype was seen a few times. The junction departs from germline at one end; a sequencing error may be responsible. The genes are TRBV20-1 and TRBJ2-1; D remains unclear. Germline CDR1 DFQATT, CDR2 SNEGSKA (reference sequence). The CDR3 loop spans 13 amino acids. The CDR3 DNA reads as TGCAGTGCTAGAATTAGCTCCCACAATGAGCAGTTCTTC. As protein: CSARISSHNEQFF.

The chain recombines TRBV7-9 with TRBJ2-7; unclear D gene. Germline V lookup: CDR1 SEHNR, CDR2 FQNEAQ (reference sequence). CDR3 length: 14 amino acids. V shed 5 bases and J shed 5 bases, with 16 bases lying between them. In DNA, the CDR3 is TGTGCCAGCAGCCGTGAGTTCCGGACGGACGAGCAGTACTTC. This codes for CASSREFRTDEQYF. The variable domain in full, with the rest retrieved from reference TRBV7-9 and TRBJ2-7, is DTGVSQNPRHKITKRGQNVTFRCDPISEHNRLYWYRQTLGQGPEFLTYFQNEAQLEKSRLLSDRFSAERPKGSFSTLEIQRTEQGDSAMYLCASSREFRTDEQYFGPGTRLTVT.

The chain is built from TRBV4-2 and TRBJ2-7, with 8 nucleotides matching TRBD1. CDR1 is LGHNA and CDR2 is YNFKEQ in the germline V gene. V dropped 4 bases and J dropped 2; count of bases not matched to a gene: 1. The CDR3 covers 13 residues. In DNA form, the CDR3 reads TGTGCCAGCAGCCGGGACAGGCCCTACGAGCAGTACTTC. It specifies CASSRDRPYEQYF.

This clonotype was counted ten times or more. This CDR3 reads CSAADPGGSLSYEQYF. In DNA, the CDR3 is TGCAGTGCCGCGGACCCCGGGGGGAGCCTCTCCTACGAGCAGTACTTC. The genes are TRBV20-1 and TRBJ2-7, with 7 bases lining up with TRBD2. V dropped 6 bases and J dropped 0; count of bases not matched to a gene: 14. CDR1 and CDR2 from the germline V gene are DFQATT and SNEGSKA (reference sequence). The CDR3 is 16 residues long.

The table lists this clonotype with a few counts. The gene calls are TRBV6-1 and TRBJ2-7, with D tentatively TRBD1 (5 bases). This CDR3 has 15 amino acids. V lost 3 bases to trimming and J lost 4 bases, with 16 bases between them. Germline lookup yields CDR1 MNHNS and CDR2 SASEGT. This CDR3 reads CASSDEFGQGYEQYF. Written as DNA, the CDR3 is TGTGCCAGCAGTGATGAGTTCGGGCAGGGATACGAGCAGTACTTC.

In this sample, this clonotype turned up a few times. The rearrangement links TRBV24-1 to TRBJ2-4, with TRBD1 as a possible D gene (6 bases). The CDR3 covers 12 residues. Germline assignment: CDR1 KGHDR and CDR2 SFDVKD. Trimming removed 9 bases at V and 6 bases at J, with 11 bases between. CDR3 loop: CATPGGGNIQYF. CDR3 DNA: TGTGCCACCCCTGGGGGCGGAAACATTCAGTACTTC.

CDR3 protein: CASSPGPQRAFF. For the CDR3, the DNA is TGTGCCAGCAGCCCGGGACCTCAAAGGGCTTTCTTT. The gene calls are TRBV12-3 or TRBV12-4 and TRBJ1-1, with D possibly TRBD1 on 5 matching bases. Trimming left V 6 bases short and J 11 bases short, with 16 bases between. This CDR3 is built from 12 residues.

V and J are TRBV27 and TRBJ1-5; D is ambiguous. This CDR3 has 16 residues. Germline CDR1 reads MNHEY; CDR2 reads SMNVEV (reference sequence). V shed 2 bases and J shed 6 bases, with 17 bases lying between them. This CDR3 reads CASSLAPPGGSQPQHF. CDR3 DNA: TGTGCCAGCAGTTTAGCCCCCCCCGGTGGCAGTCAGCCCCAGCATTTT.

This clonotype was observed a few times. The V gene is TRBV4-1, the J gene TRBJ2-4; TRBD1 is a possible D gene (6 bases). The CDR3 is made up of 15 amino acids. Germline V lookup: CDR1 MGHRA, CDR2 YSYEKL. V was shortened by 0 bases and J by 6 bases, with 12 bases between the two germline ends. CDR3 in DNA: TGCGCCAGCAGCCAAGATGATCTAGGGGGAAACATTCAGTACTTC. This encodes CASSQDDLGGNIQYF.

The chain has TRBV20-1 and TRBJ1-5, with 7 bases aligning to TRBD1. Germline V gene data show CDR1 as DFQATT and CDR2 as SNEGSKA (reference sequence). This CDR3 comprises 14 residues. The junction had 9 bases not matched to a gene; V was cut back by 5 bases and J by 5 bases. DNA for the CDR3: TGCAGTGCTCTCGGGACAGAAGGGTATCAGCCCCAGCATTTT. Translated, it gives CSALGTEGYQPQHF.

This clonotype was counted many times. The chain combines TRBV5-6 with TRBJ2-7; 7 positions agree with TRBD2. The CDR3 has 16 amino acids. The V gene's germline CDR1 is SGHDT and CDR2 YYEEEE. Unmatched junction bases numbered 10, after V lost 0 bases and J lost 4 bases. The CDR3 region has the DNA TGTGCCAGCAGCTTGGACTCGGGGGGAGACTTTTACGAGCAGTACTTC. Translated: CASSLDSGGDFYEQYF.

The V call is TRBV24-1, the J call TRBJ2-3; no clear D. The V gene's germline CDR1 is KGHDR and CDR2 SFDVKD. V lost 3 bases and J lost 6, with 9 bases in between. The CDR3 length is 13 residues. CDR3 sequence reads: CATSDPDFDTQYF. In nucleotides, the CDR3 is TGTGCCACCAGTGATCCTGACTTTGATACGCAGTATTTT.

In this sample, this clonotype turned up a few times. The gene calls are TRBV11-2 and TRBJ2-1; TRBD1 is a possible D gene (5 bases). Per germline, CDR1 SGHAT and CDR2 FQNNGV. The CDR3 runs to 17 residues. V was shortened by 2 bases and J by 3 bases, with 17 bases between the two germline ends. The CDR3 here is CASSLSPGYLIYNEQFF. DNA of the CDR3: TGTGCCAGCAGCTTATCACCAGGGTACCTGATCTACAATGAGCAGTTCTTC. Drawing the rest from reference TRBV11-2 and TRBJ2-1, the complete variable domain is EAGVAQSPRYKIIEKRQSVAFWCNPISGHATLYWYQQILGQGPKLLIQFQNNGVVDDSQLPKDRFSAERLKGVDSTLKIQPAKLEDSAVYLCASSLSPGYLIYNEQFFGPGTRLTVL.

The gene calls are TRBV5-1 and TRBJ1-5, with 9 nucleotides matching TRBD1. Germline-derived CDR1 and CDR2 are SGHRS and YFSETQ. Germline trimming cut 3 bases from V and 5 bases from J; bases unmatched to any gene: 6. This CDR3 spans 15 amino acids. The CDR3 spells CASSWTGEEDQPQHF. CDR3 nucleotide sequence: TGCGCCAGCAGCTGGACAGGGGAGGAAGATCAGCCCCAGCATTTT.

This clonotype was observed at least ten times. The chain has TRBV20-1 and TRBJ1-2; 8 bases are shared with TRBD1. The CDR3 is 15 amino acids. CDR1 DFQATT and CDR2 SNEGSKA come from the germline V gene (reference sequence). With 3 bases clipped from V and 4 bases from J, the junction kept 10 bases outside the gene matches. The CDR3 DNA is TGCAGTGCTAGGTTGTCCTGGACAGGGTCCTATGGCTACACCTTC. Translation: CSARLSWTGSYGYTF.

There are a few counts of this clonotype. The chain links TRBV6-6 to TRBJ1-1; D is unresolved. The germline V and J ends were trimmed by 0 bases and 8 bases, with 10 bases remaining between them. There are 13 residues in the CDR3. The germline V gene encodes CDR1 MNHNY and CDR2 SVGAGI (reference sequence). CDR3 sequence: CASSYSMYVEAFF. The CDR3 DNA sequence: TGTGCCAGCAGTTACTCGATGTACGTAGAAGCTTTCTTT.

In its sample, this clonotype was seen a few times. The CDR3 loop reads CASSPIAGDTDTQYF. The CDR3 DNA reads TGTGCCAGCAGCCCAATAGCGGGAGACACAGATACGCAGTATTTT. The V and J genes are TRBV6-1 and TRBJ2-3, with 9 positions matching TRBD2. V gave up 6 bases and J gave up 2 bases; unmatched junction bases: 6. The CDR3 totals 15 residues. Germline V gene data show CDR1 as MNHNS and CDR2 as SASEGT.

The J gene is TRBJ1-1, the V gene TRBV5-6, with a possible D match to TRBD1 (6 bases). The V gene lost 3 bases and the J gene lost 11 bases, with 11 bases spanning the gap. The germline CDR1 and CDR2 sequences are SGHDT and YYEEEE. The CDR3 covers 11 residues. CDR3 amino acids: CASSSGGAAFF. The DNA for the CDR3 is TGTGCCAGCAGCTCGGGGGGCGCTGCTTTCTTT.

This chain connects TRBV5-1 to TRBJ2-1; 9 positions agree with TRBD2. The V segment lost 3 bases and the J segment 5 bases; nucleotides outside the gene matches: 6. CDR3 size: 15 residues. In germline, CDR1 is SGHRS, CDR2 YFSETQ. The CDR3 reads CASSSDLAGNNEQFF. The CDR3 DNA is TGCGCCAGCAGCTCCGATCTAGCGGGGAACAATGAGCAGTTCTTC. Supplemented by reference TRBV5-1 and TRBJ2-1, the full variable domain reads KAGVTQTPRYLIKTRGQQVTLSCSPISGHRSVSWYQQTPGQGLQFLFEYFSETQRNKGNFPGRFSGRQFSNSRSEMNVSTLELGDSALYLCASSSDLAGNNEQFFGPGTRLTVL.

The rearrangement uses TRBV9 and TRBJ2-7; a possible D gene is TRBD1 (6 bases). Trimming took 4 bases from V and 3 from J, leaving 17 bases between them. In germline, CDR1 is SGDLS, CDR2 YYNGEE. This CDR3 region has 15 residues. DNA for the CDR3: TGTGCCAGCAGCATCCAACCGGGACAAAGCTACGAGCAGTACTTC. Translating gives CASSIQPGQSYEQYF.

This clonotype has more than one count but fewer than ten. This chain links TRBV3-1 with TRBJ2-1, with D unresolved. V gave up 3 bases and J gave up 4 bases, with 10 bases separating them. The CDR3 loop spans 14 amino acids. CDR1 LGHDT and CDR2 YNNKEL come from the germline V gene (reference sequence). CDR3 in amino acids: CASSHISWYNEQFF. The CDR3 DNA reads TGTGCCAGCAGCCATATAAGTTGGTACAATGAGCAGTTCTTC.

The chain joins TRBV30 to TRBJ1-2; D not resolved. Per the germline V gene, CDR1 is GTSNPN and CDR2 is SVGIG (reference sequence). There are 11 residues in the CDR3. The germline V and J ends were trimmed by 3 bases and 5 bases, with 7 bases remaining between them. The CDR3 reads CAWRRMYGYTF. CDR3 nucleotide sequence: TGTGCCTGGAGACGGATGTATGGCTACACCTTC.

The chain has TRBV7-6 and TRBJ2-7; 9 bases agree with TRBD2. J gave up 4 bases and V 5 bases, and 9 bases lay outside the gene matches. CDR1 is SGHVS and CDR2 is FNYEAQ in the germline V gene. The CDR3 is 15 residues long. This chain's CDR3 is CASSQGPSGNYEQYF. The CDR3 region has the DNA TGTGCCAGCAGCCAGGGCCCTAGCGGGAATTACGAGCAGTACTTC.

This clonotype was observed a handful of times. The chain carries TRBV5-1 and TRBJ2-7; TRBD1 matches at 10 bases. The V gene end was trimmed by 2 bases and the J gene end by 3 bases; junction bases not matched to a gene: 8. CDR3 length: 16 residues. Looked up from germline, CDR1 is SGHRS and CDR2 is YFSETQ. CDR3 sequence (DNA): TGCGCCAGCAGCTTTCCCCGGGACAGGGGAGACTACGAGCAGTACTTC. It is translated as CASSFPRDRGDYEQYF.

The chain joins TRBV9 to TRBJ1-1; the D gene is possibly TRBD1 (5 bases). Trimming took off 0 bases at V and 1 base at J, with 10 bases between the two ends. Germline CDR1 and CDR2: SGDLS and YYNGEE. This CDR3 is built from 15 residues. The CDR3 loop is CASSVDDRSNTEAFF. CDR3 in DNA: TGTGCCAGCAGCGTAGACGACAGATCGAACACTGAAGCTTTCTTT.

This clonotype was detected only a few times. Germline is not matched at one junction end, which may reflect a read error. The V gene is TRBV20-1, the J gene TRBJ2-1, with TRBD1 as a possible D gene (6 bases). CDR3 length equals 18 residues. Germline V gives CDR1 DFQATT, CDR2 SNEGSKA (reference sequence). In nucleotides, the CDR3 is TGCAGTGCTAGAGAACTCCGCCGCACAGGGATAAGGTACAATGAGCAGTCCTTC. Translated, it gives CSARELRRTGIRYNEQSF.

V usage is TRBV7-8 and J usage is TRBJ2-4, with a possible D match to TRBD1 (5 bases). Trimming removed 3 bases from V and 0 bases from J, with 24 bases in between. This CDR3 has 20 residues. Germline lookup yields CDR1 SGHVS and CDR2 FQNEAQ. CDR3 loop: CASSLVGRWRQSLAKNIQYF. CDR3 DNA: TGTGCCAGCAGCTTGGTGGGTCGTTGGCGACAGTCGTTAGCCAAAAACATTCAGTACTTC.

The rearrangement joins TRBV18 to TRBJ1-1, with unresolved D. The CDR3 covers 12 residues. V lost 2 bases to trimming and J lost 7 bases, with 8 bases between them. Germline CDR1 reads KGHSH; CDR2 reads LQKENI. CDR3 residues: CASSPSPSEAFF. The DNA for the CDR3 is TGTGCCAGCTCACCATCCCCGAGTGAAGCTTTCTTT.